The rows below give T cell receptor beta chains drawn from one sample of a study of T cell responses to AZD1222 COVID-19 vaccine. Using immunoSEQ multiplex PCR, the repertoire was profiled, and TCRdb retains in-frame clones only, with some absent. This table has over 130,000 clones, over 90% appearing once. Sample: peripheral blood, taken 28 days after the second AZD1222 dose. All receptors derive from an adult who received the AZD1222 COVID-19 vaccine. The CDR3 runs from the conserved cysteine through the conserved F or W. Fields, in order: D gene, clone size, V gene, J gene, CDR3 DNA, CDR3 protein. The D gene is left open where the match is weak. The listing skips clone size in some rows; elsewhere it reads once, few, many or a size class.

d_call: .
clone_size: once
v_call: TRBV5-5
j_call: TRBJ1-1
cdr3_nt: TGTGCCAGCAGCTTGGCCACAGGCATGAACACTGAAGCTTTCTTT
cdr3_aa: CASSLATGMNTEAFF

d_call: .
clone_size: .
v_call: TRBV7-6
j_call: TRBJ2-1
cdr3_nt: TGTGCCAGCACTCCCACCCCCCCGGGACGCTCCTACAATGAGCAGTTCTTC
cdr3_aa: CASTPTPPGRSYNEQFF

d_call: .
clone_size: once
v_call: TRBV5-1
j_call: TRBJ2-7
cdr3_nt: TGCGCCAGCAGCTTGTTCGGGAGTAGGTACGAGCAGTACTTC
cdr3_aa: CASSLFGSRYEQYF

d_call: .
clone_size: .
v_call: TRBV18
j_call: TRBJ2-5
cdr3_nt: TGTGCCAGCTCACCGGAGGGAGGAGAGACCCAGTACTTC
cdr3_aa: CASSPEGGETQYF

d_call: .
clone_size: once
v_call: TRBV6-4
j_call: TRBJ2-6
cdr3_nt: TGTGCCAGCAGTGAAAGGCATACTGGGGCCAACGTCCTGACTTTC
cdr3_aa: CASSERHTGANVLTF

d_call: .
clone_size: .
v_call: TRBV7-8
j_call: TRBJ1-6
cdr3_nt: TGTGCCAGCAGATCTGACGGGGTTATTTCACCCCTCCACTTT
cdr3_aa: CASRSDGVISPLHF

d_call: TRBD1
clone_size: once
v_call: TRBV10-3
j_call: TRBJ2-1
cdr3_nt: TGTGCCATCAGCAATCAGGGGGACTACAATGAGCAGTTCTTC
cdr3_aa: CAISNQGDYNEQFF

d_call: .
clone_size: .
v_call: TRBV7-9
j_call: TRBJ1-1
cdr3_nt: TGTGCCAGCAGCTCAGGGCTTCGGGACACTGAAGCTTTCTTT
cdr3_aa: CASSSGLRDTEAFF

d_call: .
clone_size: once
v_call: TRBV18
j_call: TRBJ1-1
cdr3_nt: TGTGCCAGCTCACTTCTGAGTTGGACAGACTCGAACACTGAAGCTTTCTTT
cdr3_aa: CASSLLSWTDSNTEAFF

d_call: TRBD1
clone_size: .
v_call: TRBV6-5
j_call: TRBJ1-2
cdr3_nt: TGTGCCAGCAGTCGCCGGGACAGAGGTCTTGGCTACACCTTC
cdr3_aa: CASSRRDRGLGYTF

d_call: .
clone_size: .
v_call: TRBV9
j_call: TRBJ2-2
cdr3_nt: TGTGCCAGCAGCGGCGGGGACAGACTGAACACCGGGGAGCTGTTTTTT
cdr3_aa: CASSGGDRLNTGELFF

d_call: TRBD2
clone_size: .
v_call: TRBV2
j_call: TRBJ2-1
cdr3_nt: TGTGCCAGCAGTGAGGGACTAGCGAGGGAGCAGTTCTTC
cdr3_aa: CASSEGLAREQFF

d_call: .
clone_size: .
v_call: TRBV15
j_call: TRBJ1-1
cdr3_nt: TGTGCCACCAGCAGACCCGACCTTGGTGAAGCTTTCTTT
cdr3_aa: CATSRPDLGEAFF

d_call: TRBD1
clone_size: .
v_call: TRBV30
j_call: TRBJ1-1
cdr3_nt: TGTGCCTGGAGTGTAAAGAGGACAGGGGGTGAAGCTTTCTTT
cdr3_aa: CAWSVKRTGGEAFF

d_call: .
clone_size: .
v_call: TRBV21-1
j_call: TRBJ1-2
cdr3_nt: TGTGCCAGGCCCCTCTACGGCTACACCTTC
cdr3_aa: CARPLYGYTF

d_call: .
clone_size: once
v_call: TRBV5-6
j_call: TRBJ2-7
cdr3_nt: TGTGCCAGCAGCTTGGATCTACCGGGGGAGCAGTACTTC
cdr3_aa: CASSLDLPGEQYF

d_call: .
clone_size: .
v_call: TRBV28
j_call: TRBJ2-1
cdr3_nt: TGTGCCAGCAGCCTAGGGGGGCCCGGACACAATGAGCAGTTCTTC
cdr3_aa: CASSLGGPGHNEQFF

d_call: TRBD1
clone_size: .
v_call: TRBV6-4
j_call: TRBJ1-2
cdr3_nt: TGTGCCAGCAGTGCATTCCAGGGGGCTCTTGGCTACACCTTC
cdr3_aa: CASSAFQGALGYTF

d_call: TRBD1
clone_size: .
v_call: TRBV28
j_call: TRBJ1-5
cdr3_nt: TGTGCCAGCAGTTTCCGCGACAGGGAGGGTTTTCAGCCCCAGCATTTT
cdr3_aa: CASSFRDREGFQPQHF

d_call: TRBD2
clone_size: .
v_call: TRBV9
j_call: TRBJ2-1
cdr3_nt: TGTGCCAGCAGCGTTCATGGGACTAGCGGGTACAATGAGCAGTTCTTC
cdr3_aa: CASSVHGTSGYNEQFF

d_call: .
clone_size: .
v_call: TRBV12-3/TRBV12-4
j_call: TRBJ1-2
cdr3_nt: TGTGCCAGCAGGACAGGCCTATATGGCTACACCTTC
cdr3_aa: CASRTGLYGYTF

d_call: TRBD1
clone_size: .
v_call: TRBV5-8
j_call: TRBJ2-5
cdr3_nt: TGTGCCAGCAGCTCCGGACAGGGTGGAACTCTGGAGACCCAGTACTTC
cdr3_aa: CASSSGQGGTLETQYF